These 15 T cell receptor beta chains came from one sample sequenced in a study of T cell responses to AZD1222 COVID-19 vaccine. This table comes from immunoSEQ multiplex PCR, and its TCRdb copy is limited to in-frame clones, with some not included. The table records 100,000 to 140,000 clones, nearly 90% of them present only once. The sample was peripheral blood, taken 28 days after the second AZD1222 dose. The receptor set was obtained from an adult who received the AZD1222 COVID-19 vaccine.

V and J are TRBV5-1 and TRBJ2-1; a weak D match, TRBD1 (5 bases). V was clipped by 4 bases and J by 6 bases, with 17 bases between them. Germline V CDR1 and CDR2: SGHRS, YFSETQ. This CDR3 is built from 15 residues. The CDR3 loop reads CASSNSAGNGNEQFF. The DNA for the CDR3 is TGCGCCAGCAGCAACTCCGCAGGGAATGGCAATGAGCAGTTCTTC.

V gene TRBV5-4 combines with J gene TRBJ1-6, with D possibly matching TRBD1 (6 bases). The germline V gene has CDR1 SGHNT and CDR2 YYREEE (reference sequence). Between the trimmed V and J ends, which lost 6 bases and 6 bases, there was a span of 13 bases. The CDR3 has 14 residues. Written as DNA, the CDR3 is TGTGCCAGCAAGGTGGAGGGGGGTAATTCACCCCTCCACTTT. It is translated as CASKVEGGNSPLHF.

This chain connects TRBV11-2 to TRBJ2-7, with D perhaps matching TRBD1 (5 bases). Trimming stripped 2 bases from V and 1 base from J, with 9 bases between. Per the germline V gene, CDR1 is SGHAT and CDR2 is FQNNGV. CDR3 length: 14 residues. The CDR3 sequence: CASSLFRGSYEQYF. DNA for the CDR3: TGTGCCAGCAGCTTATTTAGGGGATCCTACGAGCAGTACTTC. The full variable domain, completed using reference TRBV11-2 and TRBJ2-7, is EAGVAQSPRYKIIEKRQSVAFWCNPISGHATLYWYQQILGQGPKLLIQFQNNGVVDDSQLPKDRFSAERLKGVDSTLKIQPAKLEDSAVYLCASSLFRGSYEQYFGPGTRLTVT.

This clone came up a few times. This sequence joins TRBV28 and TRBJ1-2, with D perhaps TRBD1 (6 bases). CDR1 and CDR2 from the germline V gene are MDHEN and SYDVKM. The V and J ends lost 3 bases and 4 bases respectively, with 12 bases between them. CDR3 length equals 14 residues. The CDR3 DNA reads TGTGCCAGCAGTTTGCAGGGGTTAGGCTATGGCTACACCTTC. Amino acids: CASSLQGLGYGYTF.

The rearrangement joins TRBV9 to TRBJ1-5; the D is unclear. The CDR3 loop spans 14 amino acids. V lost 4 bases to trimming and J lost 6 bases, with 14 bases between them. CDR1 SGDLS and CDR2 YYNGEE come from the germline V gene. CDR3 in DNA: TGTGCCAGCAGCCCGGCGGTTTCAGGTCAGCCCCAGCATTTT. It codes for CASSPAVSGQPQHF.

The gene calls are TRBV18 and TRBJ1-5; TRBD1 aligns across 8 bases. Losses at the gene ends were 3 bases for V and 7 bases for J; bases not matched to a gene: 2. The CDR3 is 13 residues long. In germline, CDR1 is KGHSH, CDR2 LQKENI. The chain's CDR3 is CASSPDRDQPQHF. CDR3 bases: TGTGCCAGCTCACCGGACAGGGACCAGCCCCAGCATTTT.

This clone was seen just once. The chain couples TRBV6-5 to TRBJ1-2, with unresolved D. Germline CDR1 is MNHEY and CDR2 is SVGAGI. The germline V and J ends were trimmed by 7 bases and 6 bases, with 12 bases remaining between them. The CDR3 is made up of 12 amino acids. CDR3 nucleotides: TGTGCCAGCAACGAGGGCTGGGATGGCTACACCTTC. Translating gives CASNEGWDGYTF.

DNA for the CDR3: TGTGCCAGTCTGGGACAGGGATCCTACAATGAGCAGTTCTTC. This gives the protein CASLGQGSYNEQFF. The chain recombines TRBV2 with TRBJ2-1, with 9 bases matching TRBD1. The J segment lost 1 base and the V segment lost 9 bases, leaving 4 bases of the junction unmatched. The CDR3 has 14 residues. The V gene's germline CDR1 is SNHLY and CDR2 FYNNEI.

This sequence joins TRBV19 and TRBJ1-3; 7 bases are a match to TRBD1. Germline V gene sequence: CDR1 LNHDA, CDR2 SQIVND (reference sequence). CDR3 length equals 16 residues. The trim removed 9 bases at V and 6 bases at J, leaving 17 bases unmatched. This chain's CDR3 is CASSHKPGTAANTIYF. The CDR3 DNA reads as TGTGCCAGCTCCCACAAGCCCGGGACAGCGGCAAACACCATATATTTT.

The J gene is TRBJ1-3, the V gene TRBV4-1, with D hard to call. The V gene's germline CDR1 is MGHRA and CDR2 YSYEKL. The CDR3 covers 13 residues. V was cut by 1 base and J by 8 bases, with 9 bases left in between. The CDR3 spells CASSQGIRDTIYF. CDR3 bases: TGCGCCAGCAGCCAAGGAATCAGAGACACCATATATTTT.

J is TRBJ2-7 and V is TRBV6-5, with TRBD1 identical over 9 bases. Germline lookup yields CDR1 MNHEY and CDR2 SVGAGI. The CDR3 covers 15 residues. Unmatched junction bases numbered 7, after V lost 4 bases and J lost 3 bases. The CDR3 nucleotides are TGTGCCAGCAGTTCCCTACCGGGACAGGGCTACGAGCAGTACTTC. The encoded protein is CASSSLPGQGYEQYF.

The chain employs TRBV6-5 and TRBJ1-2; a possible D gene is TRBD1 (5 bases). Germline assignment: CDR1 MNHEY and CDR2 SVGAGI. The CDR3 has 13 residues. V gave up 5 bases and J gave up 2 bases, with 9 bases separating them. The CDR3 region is CASSHDRNYGYTF. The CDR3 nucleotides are TGTGCCAGCAGTCACGACAGAAACTATGGCTACACCTTC.

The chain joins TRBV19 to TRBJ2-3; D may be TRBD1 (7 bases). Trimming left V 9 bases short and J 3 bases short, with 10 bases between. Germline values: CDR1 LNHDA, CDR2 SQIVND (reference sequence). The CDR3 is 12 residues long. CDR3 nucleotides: TGTGCCAGCAGGGGGGATACAGATACGCAGTATTTT. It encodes CASRGDTDTQYF.

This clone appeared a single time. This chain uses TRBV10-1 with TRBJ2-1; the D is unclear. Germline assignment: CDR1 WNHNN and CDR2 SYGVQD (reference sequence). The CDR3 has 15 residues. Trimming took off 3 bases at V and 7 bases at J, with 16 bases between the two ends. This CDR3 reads CASSDRRGSWNEQFF. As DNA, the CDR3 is TGCGCCAGCAGTGACAGGCGCGGTAGCTGGAATGAGCAGTTCTTC.

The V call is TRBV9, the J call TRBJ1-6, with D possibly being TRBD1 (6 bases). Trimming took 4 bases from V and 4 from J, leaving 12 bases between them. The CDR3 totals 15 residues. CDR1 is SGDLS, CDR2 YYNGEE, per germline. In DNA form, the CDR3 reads TGTGCCAGCAGCCCTGGGGGCCAGTATAATTCACCCCTCCACTTT. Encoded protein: CASSPGGQYNSPLHF.